The source of this T cell receptor (beta chain) is a study of identical twins' blood T cells. The CDR3 length is 11 residues. V was pared by 5 bases and J by 10 bases, with 11 bases between. This clonotype turned up a few times. Each CDR3 protein is one row after TCRdb ran MiXCR on the 5' RACE reads. The sample includes hundreds of thousands of distinct CDR3 sequences, 28% of them seen just once. All three twin pairs grew up together with likely shared infections and vaccines. The chain couples TRBV12-3 or TRBV12-4 to TRBJ1-2, with D uncertain. Sample: PBMCs. The TCR was taken from a woman aged 18-49 years in good health. The CDR3 here is CASSEKRDYTF. DNA of the CDR3: TGTGCCAGCAGTGAAAAAAGGGACTACACCTTC.